The 3 T cell receptor beta chains in this list originate from one sample, sequenced in a study of breast tumors, draining lymph nodes, adjacent tissues. TCRdb ran MiXCR on the multiplex PCR reads and lists one entry per CDR3 protein. In the table there are 200,000 to 250,000 distinct CDR3 sequences, about a third of which are singletons. Samples came from axillary lymph nodes draining the breast cancer. The specimen sequenced was axillary lymph node tissue. The receptors originated from a female donor with breast cancer. Some clones in this sample may be carry-over from other donors' samples.

This clonotype was counted at least ten times. CDR3 loop: CASSYGGPGNTIYF. Here the CDR3 DNA reads TGTGCCAGCAGTTACGGGGGGCCTGGAAACACCATATATTTT. The gene calls are TRBV6-2 or TRBV6-3 and TRBJ1-3; possible D gene TRBD1, 6 bases. Trimming took off 2 bases at V and 2 bases at J, with 7 bases between the two ends. The germline V gene encodes CDR1 MNHEY and CDR2 SVGEGT. This CDR3 contains 14 residues.

This clonotype was recorded at least ten times. The rearrangement links TRBV11-2 to TRBJ2-5; D remains unclear. The CDR3 runs to 16 residues. Per germline, CDR1 SGHAT and CDR2 FQNNGV. Trimming stripped 5 bases from V and 5 bases from J, with 21 bases between. The CDR3 bases are TGTGCCAGCAGCCGCCCGAGACCTACCGGTTCGGAGACCCAGTACTTC. Encoded protein: CASSRPRPTGSETQYF.

This clonotype was counted many times. The genes are TRBV11-2 and TRBJ2-7, with 9 bases fitting TRBD2. V shed 5 bases, J shed 2 bases, and the junction held 10 bases outside the gene matches. The CDR3 consists of 16 residues. CDR1 is SGHAT, CDR2 FQNNGV, per germline. The CDR3 reads CASSPRGLAGTYEQYF. CDR3 sequence (DNA): TGTGCCAGCAGCCCCAGAGGGCTAGCGGGAACCTACGAGCAGTACTTC.